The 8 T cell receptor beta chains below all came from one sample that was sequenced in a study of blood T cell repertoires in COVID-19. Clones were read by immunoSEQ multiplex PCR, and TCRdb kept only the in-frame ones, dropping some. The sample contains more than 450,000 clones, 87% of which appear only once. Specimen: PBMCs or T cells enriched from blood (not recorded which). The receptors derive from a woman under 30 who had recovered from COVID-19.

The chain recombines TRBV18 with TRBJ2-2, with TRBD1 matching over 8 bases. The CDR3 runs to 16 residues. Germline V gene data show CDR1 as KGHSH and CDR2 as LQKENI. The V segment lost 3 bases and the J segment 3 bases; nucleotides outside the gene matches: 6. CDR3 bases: TGTGCCAGCTCACCCGGGACAGGAATACACACCGGGGAGCTGTTTTTT. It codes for CASSPGTGIHTGELFF.

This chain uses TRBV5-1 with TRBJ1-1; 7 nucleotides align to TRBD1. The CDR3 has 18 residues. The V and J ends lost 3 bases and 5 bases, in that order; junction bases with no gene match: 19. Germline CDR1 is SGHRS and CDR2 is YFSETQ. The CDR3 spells CASSSEIRDGGGSTEAFF. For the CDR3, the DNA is TGCGCCAGCAGCTCTGAGATCAGGGACGGAGGGGGCTCGACTGAAGCTTTCTTT.

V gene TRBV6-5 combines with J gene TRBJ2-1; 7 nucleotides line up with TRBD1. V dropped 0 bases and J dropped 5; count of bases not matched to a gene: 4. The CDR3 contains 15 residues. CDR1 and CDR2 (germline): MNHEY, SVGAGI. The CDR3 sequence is CASSYSRTGDNEQFF. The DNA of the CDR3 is TGTGCCAGCAGTTACTCCCGGACAGGCGACAATGAGCAGTTCTTC.

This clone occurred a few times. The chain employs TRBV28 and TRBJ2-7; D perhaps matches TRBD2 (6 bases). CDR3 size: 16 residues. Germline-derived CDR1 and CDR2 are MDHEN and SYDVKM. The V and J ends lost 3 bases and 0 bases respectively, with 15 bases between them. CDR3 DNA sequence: TGTGCCAGCAGTTTTAGAGGGGCGGGGAGCTCCTACGAGCAGTACTTC. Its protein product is CASSFRGAGSSYEQYF.

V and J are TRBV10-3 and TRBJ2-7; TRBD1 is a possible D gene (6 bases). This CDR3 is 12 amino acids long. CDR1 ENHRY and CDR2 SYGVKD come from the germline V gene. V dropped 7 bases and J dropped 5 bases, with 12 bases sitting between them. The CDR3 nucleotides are TGTGCCATCAAACAGGGCGCCAACGAGCAGTACTTC. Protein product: CAIKQGANEQYF.

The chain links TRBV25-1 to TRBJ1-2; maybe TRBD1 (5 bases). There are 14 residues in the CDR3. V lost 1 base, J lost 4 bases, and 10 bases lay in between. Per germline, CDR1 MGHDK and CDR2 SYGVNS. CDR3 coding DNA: TGTGCCAGCAGTGAATCCTCGGGGGTCTATGGCTACACCTTC. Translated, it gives CASSESSGVYGYTF.

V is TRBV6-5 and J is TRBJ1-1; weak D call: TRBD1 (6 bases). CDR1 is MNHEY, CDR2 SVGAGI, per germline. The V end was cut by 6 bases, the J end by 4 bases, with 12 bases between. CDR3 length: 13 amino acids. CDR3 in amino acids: CASSLQGGTEAFF. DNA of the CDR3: TGTGCCAGCAGCCTACAGGGCGGCACTGAAGCTTTCTTT.

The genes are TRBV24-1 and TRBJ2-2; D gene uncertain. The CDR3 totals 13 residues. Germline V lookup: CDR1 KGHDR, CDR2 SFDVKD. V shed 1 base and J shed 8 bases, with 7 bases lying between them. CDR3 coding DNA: TGTGCCACCAGTGATTTACTGGTGGGGGAGCTGTTTTTT. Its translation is CATSDLLVGELFF.